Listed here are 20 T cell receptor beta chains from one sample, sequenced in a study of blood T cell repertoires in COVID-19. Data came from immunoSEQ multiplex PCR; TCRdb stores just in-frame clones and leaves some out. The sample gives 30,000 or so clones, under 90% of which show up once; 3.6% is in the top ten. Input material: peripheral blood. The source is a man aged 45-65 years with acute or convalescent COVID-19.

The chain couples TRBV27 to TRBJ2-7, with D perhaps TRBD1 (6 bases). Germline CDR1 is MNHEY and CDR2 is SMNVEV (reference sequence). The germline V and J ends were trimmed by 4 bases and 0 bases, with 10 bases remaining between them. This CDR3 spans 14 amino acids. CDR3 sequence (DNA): TGTGCCAGCAGTTCGACAGGAAGCTCCTACGAGCAGTACTTC. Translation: CASSSTGSSYEQYF.

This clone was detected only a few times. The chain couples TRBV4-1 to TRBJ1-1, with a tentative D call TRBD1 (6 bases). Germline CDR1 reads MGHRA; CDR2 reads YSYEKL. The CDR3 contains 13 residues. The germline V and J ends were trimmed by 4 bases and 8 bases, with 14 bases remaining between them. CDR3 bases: TGCGCCAGCAGCCGAGGGGGTATCATGGAAGCTTTCTTT. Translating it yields CASSRGGIMEAFF.

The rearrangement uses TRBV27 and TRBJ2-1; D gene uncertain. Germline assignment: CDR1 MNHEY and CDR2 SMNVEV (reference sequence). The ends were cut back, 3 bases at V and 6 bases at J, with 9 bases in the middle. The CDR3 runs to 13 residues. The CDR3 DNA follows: TGTGCCAGCAGTTTGAGCGTGGGCAATGAGCAGTTCTTC. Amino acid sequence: CASSLSVGNEQFF.

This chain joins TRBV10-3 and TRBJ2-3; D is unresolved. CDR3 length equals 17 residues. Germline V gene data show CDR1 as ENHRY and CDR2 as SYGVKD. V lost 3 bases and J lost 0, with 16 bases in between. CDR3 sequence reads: CAISDEGEIISTDTQYF. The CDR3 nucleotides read TGTGCCATCAGTGACGAAGGAGAGATAATTAGCACAGATACGCAGTATTTT.

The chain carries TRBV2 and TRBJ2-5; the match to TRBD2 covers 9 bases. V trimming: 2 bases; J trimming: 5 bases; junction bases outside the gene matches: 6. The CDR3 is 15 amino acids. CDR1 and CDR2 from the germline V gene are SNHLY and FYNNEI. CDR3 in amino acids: CASSESERGEETQYF. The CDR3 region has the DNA TGTGCCAGCAGTGAATCGGAGCGGGGGGAGGAGACCCAGTACTTC.

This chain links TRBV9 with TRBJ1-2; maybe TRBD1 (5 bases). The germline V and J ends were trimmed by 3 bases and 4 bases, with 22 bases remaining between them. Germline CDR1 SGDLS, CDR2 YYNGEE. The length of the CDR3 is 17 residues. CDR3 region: CASSAEEGQGNTYGYTF. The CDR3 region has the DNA TGTGCCAGCAGCGCCGAGGAGGGGCAGGGTAACACCTATGGCTACACCTTC.

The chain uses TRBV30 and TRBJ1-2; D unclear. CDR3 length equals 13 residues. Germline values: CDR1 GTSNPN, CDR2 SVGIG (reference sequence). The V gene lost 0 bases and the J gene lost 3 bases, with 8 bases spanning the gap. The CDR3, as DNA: TGTGCCTGGAGTGTCAGTATTTACTATGGCTACACCTTC. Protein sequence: CAWSVSIYYGYTF. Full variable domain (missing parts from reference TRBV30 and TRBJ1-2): SQTIHQWPATLVQPVGSPLSLECTVEGTSNPNLYWYRQAAGRGLQLLFYSVGIGQISSEVPQNLSASRPQDRQFILSSKKLLLSDSGFYLCAWSVSIYYGYTFGSGTRLTVV.

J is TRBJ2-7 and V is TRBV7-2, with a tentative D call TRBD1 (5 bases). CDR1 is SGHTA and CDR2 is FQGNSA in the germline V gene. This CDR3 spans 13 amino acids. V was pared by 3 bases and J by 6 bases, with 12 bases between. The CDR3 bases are TGTGCCAGCAGCTTTGCCCTCCAGGGCGAGCAGTACTTC. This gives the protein CASSFALQGEQYF.

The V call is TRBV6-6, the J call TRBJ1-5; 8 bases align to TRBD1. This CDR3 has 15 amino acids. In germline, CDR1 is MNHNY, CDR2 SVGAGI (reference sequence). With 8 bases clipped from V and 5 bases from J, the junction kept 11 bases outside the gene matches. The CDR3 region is CASSHGTGEYQPQHF. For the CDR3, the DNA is TGTGCCAGCTCACACGGGACAGGTGAATATCAGCCCCAGCATTTT.

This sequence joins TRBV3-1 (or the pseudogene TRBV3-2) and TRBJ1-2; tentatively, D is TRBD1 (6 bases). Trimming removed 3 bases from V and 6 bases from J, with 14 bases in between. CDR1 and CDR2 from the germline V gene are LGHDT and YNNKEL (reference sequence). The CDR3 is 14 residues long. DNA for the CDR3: TGTGCCAGCAGCCAGAACAGGGATAATGATGGCTACACCTTC. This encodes CASSQNRDNDGYTF.

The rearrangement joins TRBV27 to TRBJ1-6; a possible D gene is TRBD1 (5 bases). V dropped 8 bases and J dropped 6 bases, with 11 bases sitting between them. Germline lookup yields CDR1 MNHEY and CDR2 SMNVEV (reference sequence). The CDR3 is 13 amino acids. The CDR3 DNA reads TGTGCCAGCTCCCGACAGATTAATTCACCCCTCCACTTT. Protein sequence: CASSRQINSPLHF.

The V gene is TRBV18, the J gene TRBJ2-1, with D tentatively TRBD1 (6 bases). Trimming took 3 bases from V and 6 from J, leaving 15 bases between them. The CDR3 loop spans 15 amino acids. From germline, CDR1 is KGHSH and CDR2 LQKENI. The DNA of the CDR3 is TGTGCCAGCTCACCTATACAGGGAGCGGTCAATGAGCAGTTCTTC. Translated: CASSPIQGAVNEQFF. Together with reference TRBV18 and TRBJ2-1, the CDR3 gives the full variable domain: NAGVMQNPRHLVRRRGQEARLRCSPMKGHSHVYWYRQLPEEGLKFMVYLQKENIIDESGMPKERFSAEFPKEGPSILRIQQVVRGDSAAYFCASSPIQGAVNEQFFGPGTRLTVL.

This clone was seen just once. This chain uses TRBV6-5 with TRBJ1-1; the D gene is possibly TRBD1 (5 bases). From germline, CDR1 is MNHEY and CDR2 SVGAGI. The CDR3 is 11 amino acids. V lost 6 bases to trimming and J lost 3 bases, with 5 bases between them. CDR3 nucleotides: TGTGCCAGCAGCAGGGACACTGAAGCTTTCTTT. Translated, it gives CASSRDTEAFF.

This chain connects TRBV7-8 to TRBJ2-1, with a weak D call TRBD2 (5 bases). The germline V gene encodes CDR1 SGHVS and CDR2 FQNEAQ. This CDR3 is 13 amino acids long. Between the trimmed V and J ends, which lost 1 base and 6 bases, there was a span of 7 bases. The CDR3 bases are TGTGCCAGCAGCTTAGGGAGGACCAATGAGCAGTTCTTC. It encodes CASSLGRTNEQFF.

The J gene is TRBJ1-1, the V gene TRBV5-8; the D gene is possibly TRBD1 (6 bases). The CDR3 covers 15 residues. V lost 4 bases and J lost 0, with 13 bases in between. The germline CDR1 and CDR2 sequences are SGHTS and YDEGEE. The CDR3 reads CASSHGQPMNTEAFF. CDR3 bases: TGTGCCAGCAGCCACGGACAGCCGATGAACACTGAAGCTTTCTTT.

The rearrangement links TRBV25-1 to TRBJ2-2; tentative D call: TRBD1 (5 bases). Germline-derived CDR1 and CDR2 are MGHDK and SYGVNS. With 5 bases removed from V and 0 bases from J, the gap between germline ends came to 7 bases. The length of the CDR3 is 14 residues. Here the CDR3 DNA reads TGTGCCAGCAGTTCCAGGGCGAACACCGGGGAGCTGTTTTTT. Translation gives CASSSRANTGELFF.

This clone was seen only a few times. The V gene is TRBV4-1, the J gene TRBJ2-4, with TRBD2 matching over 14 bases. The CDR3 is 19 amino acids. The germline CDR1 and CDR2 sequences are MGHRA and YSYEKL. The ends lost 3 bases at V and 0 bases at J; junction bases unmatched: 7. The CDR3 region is CASSQPGTSGSGAKNIQYF. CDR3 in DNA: TGCGCCAGCAGCCAGCCCGGGACTAGCGGGAGCGGAGCCAAAAACATTCAGTACTTC.

The CDR3 spells CASSYDDAGFIRGYTF. In DNA form, the CDR3 reads TGTGCCAGCAGTTACGACGACGCAGGGTTTATACGTGGCTACACCTTC. The rearrangement uses TRBV6-5 and TRBJ1-2; a possible D gene is TRBD1 (5 bases). Looked up from germline, CDR1 is MNHEY and CDR2 is SVGAGI. V shed 2 bases and J shed 7 bases, with 20 bases lying between them. The CDR3 extends over 16 amino acids.

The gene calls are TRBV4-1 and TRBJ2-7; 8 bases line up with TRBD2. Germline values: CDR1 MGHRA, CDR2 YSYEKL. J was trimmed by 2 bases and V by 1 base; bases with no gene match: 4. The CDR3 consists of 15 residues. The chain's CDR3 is CASSQGLARTYEQYF. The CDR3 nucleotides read TGCGCCAGCAGCCAAGGACTAGCGAGAACCTACGAGCAGTACTTC.

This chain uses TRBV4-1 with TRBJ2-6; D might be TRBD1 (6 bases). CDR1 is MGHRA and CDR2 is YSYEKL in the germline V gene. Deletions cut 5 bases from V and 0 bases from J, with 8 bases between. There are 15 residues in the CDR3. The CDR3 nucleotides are TGCGCCAGCAGCGACAGGCACTCTGGGGCCAACGTCCTGACTTTC. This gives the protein CASSDRHSGANVLTF.